This passage covers 10 T cell receptor beta chains from one sample sequenced in a study of shared clonotypes between healthy human individuals. The method was immunoSEQ multiplex PCR; TCRdb's version includes in-frame clones alone and lacks a portion of them. Of some 1,400,000 clones in the sample, approximately 97% are singletons; the top ten hold over 1%. Sequencing used naive CD4+ T cells sorted from blood. Stated subset: CD45RA+ positively selected. These receptor sequences come from a man aged 30-40 years in good health.

The rearrangement links TRBV29-1 to TRBJ2-3; D not resolved. The germline CDR1 and CDR2 sequences are SQVTM and ANQGSEA. The CDR3 is 16 amino acids. Trimming removed 5 bases from V and 3 bases from J, with 21 bases in between. CDR3 in amino acids: CSVWAPGRQATDTQYF. The CDR3 DNA follows: TGCAGCGTTTGGGCACCGGGCCGCCAAGCGACAGATACGCAGTATTTT.

The chain employs TRBV19 and TRBJ2-7, with D possibly TRBD1 on 5 matching bases. The CDR3 is made up of 14 amino acids. The V gene lost 6 bases and the J gene lost 2 bases, with 14 bases spanning the gap. From germline, CDR1 is LNHDA and CDR2 SQIVND (reference sequence). The chain's CDR3 is CASRPLQVPYEQYF. CDR3 DNA sequence: TGTGCCAGTAGACCCTTACAGGTTCCCTACGAGCAGTACTTC. Using reference TRBV19 and TRBJ2-7 for the parts outside the CDR3, the full variable domain is DGGITQSPKYLFRKEGQNVTLSCEQNLNHDAMYWYRQDPGQGLRLIYYSQIVNDFQKGDIAEGYSVSREKKESFPLTVTSAQKNPTAFYLCASRPLQVPYEQYFGPGTRLTVT.

V and J are TRBV23-1 and TRBJ2-5; 7 bases are shared with TRBD2. TRBV23-1 is noted as an ORF with a role that remains uncertain. Losses at the gene ends were 4 bases for V and 3 bases for J; bases not matched to a gene: 5. The CDR3 has 14 residues. The CDR3 DNA is TGCGCCAGCAGTCCCCCCCGGGAGGAAGAGACCCAGTACTTC. It codes for CASSPPREEETQYF.

V is TRBV29-1 and J is TRBJ2-5; the D gene is possibly TRBD2 (6 bases). Germline V gives CDR1 SQVTM, CDR2 ANQGSEA. This CDR3 spans 12 amino acids. V was shortened by 4 bases and J by 5 bases, with 11 bases between the two germline ends. DNA for the CDR3: TGCAGCGTTGGGGTAGCGGCGGAGACCCAGTACTTC. Translation: CSVGVAAETQYF.

On this clone itself: This sample includes further DNA sequences coding for the same CDR3. The chain couples TRBV5-1 to TRBJ2-5; the D call may be TRBD1 or TRBD2 (5 bases each). There are 13 residues in the CDR3. The V end was cut by 2 bases, the J end by 5 bases, with 10 bases between. The germline V gene encodes CDR1 SGHRS and CDR2 YFSETQ. DNA of the CDR3: TGCGCCAGCAGCTTAGAGGGGCTTGAGACCCAGTACTTC. It yields the protein CASSLEGLETQYF. The full variable domain, with the rest looked up from reference TRBV5-1 and TRBJ2-5, is KAGVTQTPRYLIKTRGQQVTLSCSPISGHRSVSWYQQTPGQGLQFLFEYFSETQRNKGNFPGRFSGRQFSNSRSEMNVSTLELGDSALYLCASSLEGLETQYFGPGTRLLVL.

The rearrangement joins TRBV7-9 to TRBJ2-7; TRBD2 aligns across 12 bases. V was pared by 2 bases and J by 5 bases, with 10 bases of the junction left unmatched. Germline V gene sequence: CDR1 SEHNR, CDR2 FQNEAQ (reference sequence). This CDR3 spans 17 amino acids. CDR3 in amino acids: CASSLRLAGDILDEQYF. The CDR3 coding sequence is TGTGCCAGCAGCTTACGACTAGCGGGAGACATCTTGGACGAGCAGTACTTC.

V and J are TRBV18 and TRBJ1-5; 7 bases align to TRBD1. The length of the CDR3 is 15 residues. Germline values: CDR1 KGHSH, CDR2 LQKENI. Unmatched junction bases numbered 7, after V lost 4 bases and J lost 4 bases. DNA for the CDR3: TGTGCCAGCTCACTCGAGGGACAGAAGAATCAGCCCCAGCATTTT. This gives the protein CASSLEGQKNQPQHF.

The chain is built from TRBV30 and TRBJ2-3; no definite D call. V gave up 0 bases and J gave up 0 bases, with 10 bases separating them. Germline CDR1 reads GTSNPN; CDR2 reads SVGIG (reference sequence). The CDR3 spans 15 residues. Here the CDR3 DNA reads TGTGCCTGGAGTGTATGGCAGTCTAGCACAGATACGCAGTATTTT. Translation gives CAWSVWQSSTDTQYF.

The chain employs TRBV9 and TRBJ2-5, with 8 bases that match TRBD2. Germline-derived CDR1 and CDR2 are SGDLS and YYNGEE. V shed 3 bases, J shed 0 bases, and the junction held 4 bases outside the gene matches. The CDR3 length is 15 residues. The CDR3: CASSGSGSDQETQYF. In DNA, the CDR3 is TGTGCCAGCAGCGGCAGCGGGAGCGACCAAGAGACCCAGTACTTC.

The gene calls are TRBV27 and TRBJ2-3; D is ambiguous. The CDR3 has 13 residues. Trimming shortened V by 8 bases and J by 5 bases, and 14 bases separated the two germline ends. Germline V CDR1 and CDR2: MNHEY, SMNVEV (reference sequence). The CDR3 DNA reads TGTGCCAGCGCAAACCCGTCTGGAGATACGCAGTATTTT. It yields the protein CASANPSGDTQYF.